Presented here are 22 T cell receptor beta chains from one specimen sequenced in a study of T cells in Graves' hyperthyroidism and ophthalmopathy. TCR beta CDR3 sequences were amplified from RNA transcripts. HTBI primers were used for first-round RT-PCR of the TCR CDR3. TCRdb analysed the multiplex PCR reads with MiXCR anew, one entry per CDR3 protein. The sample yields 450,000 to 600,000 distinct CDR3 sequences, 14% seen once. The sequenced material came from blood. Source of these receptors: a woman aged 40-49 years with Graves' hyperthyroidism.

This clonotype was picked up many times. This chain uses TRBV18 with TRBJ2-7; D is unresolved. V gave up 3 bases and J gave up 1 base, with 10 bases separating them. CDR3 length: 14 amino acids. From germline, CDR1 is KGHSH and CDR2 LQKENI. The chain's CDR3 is CASSPEWASYEQYF. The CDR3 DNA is TGTGCCAGCTCACCCGAGTGGGCTTCCTACGAGCAGTACTTC.

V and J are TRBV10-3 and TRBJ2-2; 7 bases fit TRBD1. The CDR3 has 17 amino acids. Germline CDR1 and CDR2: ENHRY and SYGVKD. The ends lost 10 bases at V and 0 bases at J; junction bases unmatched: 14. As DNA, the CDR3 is TGTGCCACCAAGGAGTCCGGACAGGCGTCGAACACCGGGGAGCTGTTTTTT. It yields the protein CATKESGQASNTGELFF.

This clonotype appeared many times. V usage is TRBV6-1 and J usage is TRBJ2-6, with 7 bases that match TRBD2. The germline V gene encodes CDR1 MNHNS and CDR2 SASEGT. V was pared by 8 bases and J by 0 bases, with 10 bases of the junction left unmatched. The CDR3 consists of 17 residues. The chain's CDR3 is CASGPGLTNSGANVLTF. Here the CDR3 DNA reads TGTGCCAGCGGACCGGGACTAACAAACTCTGGGGCCAACGTCCTGACTTTC.

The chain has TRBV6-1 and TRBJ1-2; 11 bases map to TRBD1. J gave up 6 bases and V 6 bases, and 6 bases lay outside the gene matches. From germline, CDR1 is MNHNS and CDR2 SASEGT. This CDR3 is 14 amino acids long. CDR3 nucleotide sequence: TGTGCCAGCAGGGACAGGGGGCGCAGCGATGGCTACACCTTC. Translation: CASRDRGRSDGYTF.

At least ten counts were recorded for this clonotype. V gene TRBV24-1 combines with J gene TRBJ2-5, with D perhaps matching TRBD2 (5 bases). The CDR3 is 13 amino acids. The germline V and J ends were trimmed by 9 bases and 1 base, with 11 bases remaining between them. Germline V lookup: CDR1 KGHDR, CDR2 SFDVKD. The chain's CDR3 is CATSGTFQETQYF. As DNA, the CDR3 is TGTGCCACCTCGGGAACCTTCCAAGAGACCCAGTACTTC.

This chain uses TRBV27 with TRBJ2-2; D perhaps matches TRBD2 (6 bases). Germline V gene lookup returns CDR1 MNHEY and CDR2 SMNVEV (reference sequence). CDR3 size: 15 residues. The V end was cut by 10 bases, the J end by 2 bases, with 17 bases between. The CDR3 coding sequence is TGTGCCACCTCTTTGGACGGGAGTAACACCGGGGAGCTGTTTTTT. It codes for CATSLDGSNTGELFF.

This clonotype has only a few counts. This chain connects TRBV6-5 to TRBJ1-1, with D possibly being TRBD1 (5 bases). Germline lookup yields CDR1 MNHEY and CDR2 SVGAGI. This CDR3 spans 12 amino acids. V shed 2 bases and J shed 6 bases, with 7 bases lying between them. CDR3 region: CASSYGGAEAFF. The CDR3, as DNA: TGTGCCAGCAGTTACGGGGGAGCTGAAGCTTTCTTT.

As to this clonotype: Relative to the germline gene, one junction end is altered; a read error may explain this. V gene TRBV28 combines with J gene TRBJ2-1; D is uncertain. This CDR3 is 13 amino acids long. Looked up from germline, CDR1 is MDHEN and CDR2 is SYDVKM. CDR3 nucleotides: TGTGCCAGTCGGGTTAGCTCCTACAATAAGCAGTTCTTC. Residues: CASRVSSYNKQFF.

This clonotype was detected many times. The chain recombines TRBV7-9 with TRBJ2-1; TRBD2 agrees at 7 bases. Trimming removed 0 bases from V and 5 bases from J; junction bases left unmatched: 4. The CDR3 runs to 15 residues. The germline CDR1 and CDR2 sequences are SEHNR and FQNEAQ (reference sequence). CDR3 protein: CASSLAGGPHNEQFF. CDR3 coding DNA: TGTGCCAGCAGCTTAGCGGGAGGGCCCCACAATGAGCAGTTCTTC.

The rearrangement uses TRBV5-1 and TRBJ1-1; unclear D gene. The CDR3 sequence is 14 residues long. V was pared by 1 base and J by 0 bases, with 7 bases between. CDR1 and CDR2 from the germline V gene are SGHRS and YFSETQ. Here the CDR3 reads CASSLWDMNTEAFF. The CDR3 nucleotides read TGCGCCAGCAGCTTGTGGGATATGAACACTGAAGCTTTCTTT.

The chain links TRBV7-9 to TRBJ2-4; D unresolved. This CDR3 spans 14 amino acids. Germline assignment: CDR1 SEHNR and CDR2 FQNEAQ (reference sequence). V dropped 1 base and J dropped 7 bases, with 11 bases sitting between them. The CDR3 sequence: CASSLDWAENIQYF. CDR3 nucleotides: TGTGCCAGCAGCTTAGATTGGGCTGAGAACATTCAGTACTTC.

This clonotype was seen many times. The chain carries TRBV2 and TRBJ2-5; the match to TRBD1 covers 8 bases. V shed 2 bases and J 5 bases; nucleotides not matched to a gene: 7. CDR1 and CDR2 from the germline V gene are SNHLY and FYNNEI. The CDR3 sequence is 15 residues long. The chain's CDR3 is CASSERGQGAETQYF. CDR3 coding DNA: TGTGCCAGCAGTGAAAGGGGGCAGGGGGCTGAGACCCAGTACTTC.

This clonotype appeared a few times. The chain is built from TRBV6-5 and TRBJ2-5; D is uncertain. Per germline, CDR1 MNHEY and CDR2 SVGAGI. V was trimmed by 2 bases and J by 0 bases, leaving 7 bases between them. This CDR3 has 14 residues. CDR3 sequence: CASSYAPNQETQYF. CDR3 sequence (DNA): TGTGCCAGCAGTTACGCGCCAAACCAAGAGACCCAGTACTTC.

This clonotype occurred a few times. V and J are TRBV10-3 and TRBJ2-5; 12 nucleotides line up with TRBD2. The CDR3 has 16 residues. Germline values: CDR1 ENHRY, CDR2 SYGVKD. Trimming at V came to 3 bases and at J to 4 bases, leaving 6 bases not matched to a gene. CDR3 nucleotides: TGTGCCATCAGTGACCCGACTAGCGGGAGTGGAGAGACCCAGTACTTC. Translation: CAISDPTSGSGETQYF.

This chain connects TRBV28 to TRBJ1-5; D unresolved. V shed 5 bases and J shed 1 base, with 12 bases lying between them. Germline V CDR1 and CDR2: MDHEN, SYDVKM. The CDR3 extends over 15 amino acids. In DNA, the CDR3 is TGTGCCAGCAGTCTCTTCTTGGGCAGCAATCAGCCCCAGCATTTT. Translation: CASSLFLGSNQPQHF. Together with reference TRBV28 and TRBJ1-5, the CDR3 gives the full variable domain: DVKVTQSSRYLVKRTGEKVFLECVQDMDHENMFWYRQDPGLGLRLIYFSYDVKMKEKGDIPEGYSVSREKKERFSLILESASTNQTSMYLCASSLFLGSNQPQHFGDGTRLSIL.

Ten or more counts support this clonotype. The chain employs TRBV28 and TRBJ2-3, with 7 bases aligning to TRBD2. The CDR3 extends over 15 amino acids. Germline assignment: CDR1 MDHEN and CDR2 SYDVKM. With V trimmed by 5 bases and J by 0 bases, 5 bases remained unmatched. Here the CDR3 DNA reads TGTGCCAGCAGTGCTAGCGGAGGAAGCACAGATACGCAGTATTTT. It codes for CASSASGGSTDTQYF.

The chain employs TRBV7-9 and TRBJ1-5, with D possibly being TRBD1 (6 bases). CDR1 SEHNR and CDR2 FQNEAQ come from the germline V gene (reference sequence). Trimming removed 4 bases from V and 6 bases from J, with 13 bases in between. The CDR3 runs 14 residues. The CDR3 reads CASSSSGAGQPQHF. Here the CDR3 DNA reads TGTGCCAGCAGCTCTTCAGGGGCCGGTCAGCCCCAGCATTTT.

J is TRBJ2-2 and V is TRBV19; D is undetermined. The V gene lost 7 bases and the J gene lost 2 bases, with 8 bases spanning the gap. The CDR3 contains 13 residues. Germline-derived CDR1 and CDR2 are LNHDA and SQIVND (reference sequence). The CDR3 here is CASTHINTGELFF. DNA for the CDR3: TGTGCCAGTACCCATATTAACACCGGGGAGCTGTTTTTT.

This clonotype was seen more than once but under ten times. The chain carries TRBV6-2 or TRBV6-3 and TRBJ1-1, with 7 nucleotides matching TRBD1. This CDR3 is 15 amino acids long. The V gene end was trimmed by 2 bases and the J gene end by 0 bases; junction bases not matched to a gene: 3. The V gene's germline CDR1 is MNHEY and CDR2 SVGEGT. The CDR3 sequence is CASSYGGGLNTEAFF. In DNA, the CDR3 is TGTGCCAGCAGTTACGGAGGGGGCTTGAACACTGAAGCTTTCTTT.

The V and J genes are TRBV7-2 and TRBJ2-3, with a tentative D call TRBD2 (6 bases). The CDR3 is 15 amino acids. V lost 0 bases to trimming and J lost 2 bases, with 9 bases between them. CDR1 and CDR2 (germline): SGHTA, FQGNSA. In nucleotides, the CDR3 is TGTGCCAGCAGCTTAGCTGGGGGGACCACAGATACGCAGTATTTT. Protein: CASSLAGGTTDTQYF. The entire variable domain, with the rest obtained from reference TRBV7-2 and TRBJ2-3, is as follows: GAGVSQSPSNKVTEKGKDVELRCDPISGHTALYWYRQSLGQGLEFLIYFQGNSAPDKSGLPSDRFSAERTGGSVSTLTIQRTQQEDSAVYLCASSLAGGTTDTQYFGPGTRLTVL.

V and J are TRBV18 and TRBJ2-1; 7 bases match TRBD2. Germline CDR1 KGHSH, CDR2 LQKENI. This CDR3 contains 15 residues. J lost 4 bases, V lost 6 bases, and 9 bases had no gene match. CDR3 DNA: TGTGCCAGCTCGCGAGCTGACGGGAGGTACAATGAGCAGTTCTTC. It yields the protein CASSRADGRYNEQFF.

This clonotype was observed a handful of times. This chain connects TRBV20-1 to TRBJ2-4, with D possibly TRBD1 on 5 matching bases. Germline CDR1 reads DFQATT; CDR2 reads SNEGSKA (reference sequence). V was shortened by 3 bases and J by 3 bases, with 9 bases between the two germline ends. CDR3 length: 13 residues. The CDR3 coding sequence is TGCAGTGCTAGTAGGGGTGTCAAAAACATTCAGTACTTC. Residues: CSASRGVKNIQYF.